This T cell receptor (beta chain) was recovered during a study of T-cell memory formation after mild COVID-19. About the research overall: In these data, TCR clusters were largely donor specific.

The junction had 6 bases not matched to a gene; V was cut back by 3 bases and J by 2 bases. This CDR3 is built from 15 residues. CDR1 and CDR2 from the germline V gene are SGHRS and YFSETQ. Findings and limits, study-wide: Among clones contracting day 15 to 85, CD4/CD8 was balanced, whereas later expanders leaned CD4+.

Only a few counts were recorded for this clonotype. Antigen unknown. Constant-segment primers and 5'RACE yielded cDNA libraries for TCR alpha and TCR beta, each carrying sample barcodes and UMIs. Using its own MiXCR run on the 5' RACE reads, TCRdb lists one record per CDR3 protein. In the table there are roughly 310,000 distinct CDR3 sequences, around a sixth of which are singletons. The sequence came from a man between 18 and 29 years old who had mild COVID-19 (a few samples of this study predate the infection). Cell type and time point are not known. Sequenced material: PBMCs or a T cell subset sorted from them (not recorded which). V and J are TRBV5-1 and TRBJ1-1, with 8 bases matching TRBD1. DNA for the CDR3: TGCGCCAGCAGCTCCCGACAGGGGCTAAACACTGAAGCTTTCTTT. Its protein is CASSSRQGLNTEAFF.